What follows are 14 T cell receptor beta chains derived from one specimen sequenced in a study of T cell responses to AZD1222 COVID-19 vaccine. Sequenced by immunoSEQ multiplex PCR; TCRdb stores in-frame clones only, minus some. The data show roughly 120,000 clones, about 85% seen once. The material sequenced was peripheral blood, taken on day 0 of AZD1222 vaccination. The receptors were gathered from an adult in good health.

The chain is built from TRBV7-9 and TRBJ1-2; no reliable D call. Germline V gene sequence: CDR1 SEHNR, CDR2 FQNEAQ (reference sequence). V lost 5 bases to trimming and J lost 6 bases, with 13 bases between them. The CDR3 contains 13 residues. This chain's CDR3 is CASSPLAGDGYTF. The CDR3 DNA sequence: TGTGCCAGCAGCCCTTTGGCCGGGGATGGCTACACCTTC.

This chain uses TRBV5-1 with TRBJ1-2; D is unclear. Germline V CDR1 and CDR2: SGHRS, YFSETQ. V gave up 0 bases and J gave up 8 bases, with 17 bases separating them. The CDR3 runs to 15 residues. The CDR3 sequence: CASSLERRSGEGYTF. The CDR3, as DNA: TGCGCCAGCAGCTTGGAACGCAGATCCGGAGAAGGCTACACCTTC. Drawing the rest from reference TRBV5-1 and TRBJ1-2, the complete variable domain is KAGVTQTPRYLIKTRGQQVTLSCSPISGHRSVSWYQQTPGQGLQFLFEYFSETQRNKGNFPGRFSGRQFSNSRSEMNVSTLELGDSALYLCASSLERRSGEGYTFGSGTRLTVV.

V gene TRBV25-1 combines with J gene TRBJ1-2; D perhaps matches TRBD1 (6 bases). Trimming removed 5 bases from V and 4 bases from J, with 11 bases in between. Germline values: CDR1 MGHDK, CDR2 SYGVNS. The CDR3 length is 13 residues. In DNA form, the CDR3 reads TGTGCCAGCAGTACTTGGACAGCCTATGGCTACACCTTC. It specifies CASSTWTAYGYTF.

The genes are TRBV7-7 and TRBJ2-5; 8 positions match TRBD1. The V segment lost 1 base and the J segment 6 bases; nucleotides outside the gene matches: 7. This CDR3 comprises 15 residues. Germline loops: CDR1 SSHAT, CDR2 FNYEAQ (reference sequence). The CDR3 region has the DNA TGTGCCAGCAGCTTAGGGTCCGGACAGGGACAGACCCAGTACTTC. Translating gives CASSLGSGQGQTQYF.

The chain combines TRBV24-1 with TRBJ2-7; either TRBD1 or TRBD2 may fit D (5 bases each). Trimming removed 1 base at V and 5 bases at J, with 11 bases between. The CDR3 runs to 14 residues. CDR1 KGHDR and CDR2 SFDVKD come from the germline V gene. The CDR3 region has the DNA TGTGCCACCAGTGATTTCCGAGGGGTTGACGAGCAGTACTTC. Translation: CATSDFRGVDEQYF.

The CDR3 coding sequence is TGTGCCATCGCCTATACGACAGATACGCAGTATTTT. Translated, it gives CAIAYTTDTQYF. The chain links TRBV6-6 to TRBJ2-3; D is ambiguous. CDR1 is MNHNY and CDR2 is SVGAGI in the germline V gene (reference sequence). The CDR3 loop spans 12 amino acids. V dropped 10 bases and J dropped 3 bases, with 11 bases sitting between them.

J is TRBJ2-3 and V is TRBV7-3, with a weak D call TRBD1 (6 bases). The CDR3 is 15 amino acids. The germline V gene has CDR1 SGHTA and CDR2 FQGTGA. Trimming removed 5 bases at V and 6 bases at J, with 18 bases between. CDR3 sequence (DNA): TGTGCCAGCAGCAGTACTGGCTTTCAGGGGGATACGCAGTATTTT. Protein: CASSSTGFQGDTQYF.

Concerning this clone: The sample contains more than one DNA sequence encoding this CDR3. The chain couples TRBV5-1 to TRBJ1-1; no firm D call. The CDR3 is 13 amino acids. Germline V gene lookup returns CDR1 SGHRS and CDR2 YFSETQ. Trimming stripped 4 bases from V and 2 bases from J, with 9 bases between. The chain's CDR3 is CASSPGGNTEAFF. The CDR3 DNA sequence: TGCGCCAGCAGCCCGGGAGGAAACACTGAAGCTTTCTTT.

The CDR3 sequence: CASTSRDRGQETQYF. The CDR3 nucleotides read TGTGCCAGCACCTCCCGGGACAGGGGGCAAGAGACCCAGTACTTC. The V gene is TRBV7-2, the J gene TRBJ2-5; TRBD1 aligns across 11 bases. CDR1 is SGHTA, CDR2 FQGNSA, per germline. The CDR3 extends over 15 amino acids. V lost 7 bases, J lost 2 bases, and 6 bases stayed unmatched.

A single count supports this clone. The V call is TRBV19, the J call TRBJ2-7; 9 nucleotides match TRBD1. Trimming removed 6 bases from V and 2 bases from J; junction bases left unmatched: 5. CDR1 is LNHDA, CDR2 SQIVND, per germline (reference sequence). The length of the CDR3 is 14 residues. As DNA, the CDR3 is TGTGCCAGTAGCCTGGGACAGGGAACCTACGAGCAGTACTTC. This translates into CASSLGQGTYEQYF.

This chain links TRBV2 with TRBJ2-1, with 9 bases identical to TRBD2. This CDR3 is 14 amino acids long. Germline V gene lookup returns CDR1 SNHLY and CDR2 FYNNEI. Trimming at V came to 6 bases and at J to 4 bases, leaving 4 bases not matched to a gene. The CDR3 region is CASRELAGYNEQFF. Here the CDR3 DNA reads TGTGCCAGCAGAGAGCTAGCGGGGTACAATGAGCAGTTCTTC.

The chain links TRBV11-3 to TRBJ2-7, with a tentative D call TRBD2 (5 bases). The CDR3 runs 13 residues. V dropped 5 bases and J dropped 7 bases, with 15 bases sitting between them. CDR1 is SGHNT and CDR2 is YENEEA in the germline V gene. CDR3 loop: CASSTHTGLEQYF. The CDR3 nucleotides read TGTGCCAGCAGCACCCACACGGGGTTGGAGCAGTACTTC.

The rearrangement uses TRBV28 and TRBJ2-5; D is unclear. V was shortened by 6 bases and J by 8 bases, with 10 bases between the two germline ends. CDR1 and CDR2 (germline): MDHEN, SYDVKM. The CDR3 loop spans 11 amino acids. CDR3 DNA: TGTGCCAGCAGGGGGAAAGGAACCCAGTACTTC. Residues: CASRGKGTQYF.

The CDR3 sequence is CASSFLSGANVLTF. The CDR3, as DNA: TGTGCCAGCAGTTTTCTCTCTGGGGCCAACGTCCTGACTTTC. The gene calls are TRBV27 and TRBJ2-6; D remains unclear. Germline V gives CDR1 MNHEY, CDR2 SMNVEV (reference sequence). V lost 3 bases and J 0 bases, leaving 3 bases between the germline ends. The CDR3 runs 14 residues. Together with reference TRBV27 and TRBJ2-6, the CDR3 gives the full variable domain: EAQVTQNPRYLITVTGKKLTVTCSQNMNHEYMSWYRQDPGLGLRQIYYSMNVEVTDKGDVPEGYKVSRKEKRNFPLILESPSPNQTSLYFCASSFLSGANVLTFGAGSRLTVL.